This entry features one T cell receptor beta chain sequence. Clones were read by immunoSEQ multiplex PCR, and TCRdb kept only the in-frame ones, dropping some. This table holds approximately 70,000 clones, roughly 89% found once. The data originate from a study of technical replicates of blood from a handful of donors. CDR3 length equals 16 residues. After removal of 3 bases from V and 5 bases from J, the junction contained 11 bases not matched to a gene. Germline loops: CDR1 LGHNA, CDR2 YNFKEQ. Sequenced: T cells isolated from PBMCs. The V call is TRBV4-2, the J call TRBJ2-3; 7 bases fit TRBD2. This receptor was obtained from a human donor in good health. Some clones in this sample may be carry-over from other donors' samples. In DNA form, the CDR3 reads TGTGCCAGCAGCCAGGAGACTAGCCGGATCAGAGATACGCAGTATTTT. This encodes CASSQETSRIRDTQYF.